Below, one TCR beta chain is given with its context. Its matching antigen is unknown. Naive CD8 sequencing libraries were generated from around 18,000 to 910,000 sorted cells, with 10%, 30% or 50% RNA as input. In germline, CDR1 is GTSNPN, CDR2 SVGIG (reference sequence). CDR3 length: 14 amino acids. The V end was cut by 4 bases, the J end by 2 bases, with 14 bases between. TCRdb reprocessed the PCR reads via MiXCR and lists one record per CDR3 protein. Of around 470,000 distinct CDR3 sequences detected, around 25% appear once; the ten largest clones hold roughly 0.79%. This specimen belongs to a study of molecular identifiers for immune sequencing clone quantification. Study observations and caveats: Detectable among about a million naive cells, according to reports, was Jurkat TCR RNA spiked in from one cell.

This sequence joins TRBV30 and TRBJ2-5; tentatively, D is TRBD1 (6 bases). Sequenced material: naive CD8+ T cells from blood, with Jurkat cell RNA spiked in. Subset indicated: FACS-sorted CD8+CD4-CCR7+CD45RA+ naive T cells. The TCR originated in a human donor in good health. Some libraries in this study had Jurkat cell RNA spiked in. CDR3: CAWNTEGEQETQYF. The CDR3 DNA reads TGTGCCTGGAACACAGAGGGGGAGCAAGAGACCCAGTACTTC.